This TCR beta chain is from a study of cytomegalovirus exposure and HLA in healthy donors. The study, taken as a whole, reports: In vitro work confirmed that three CMV-associated chains recognize CMV antigens.

PCR amplification relied on 60 Vbeta primers (plus 13 Jbeta primers). The method was immunoSEQ multiplex PCR; TCRdb's version includes in-frame clones alone and lacks a portion of them. The sample holds over 95,000 clones, 60% to 85% seen once. This clone has just one count. Antigen: not known. V lost 1 base and J lost 4; bases outside the gene matches: 9. The germline CDR1 and CDR2 sequences are LNHDA and SQIVND (reference sequence). CDR3 length equals 16 residues. The sequencing input was PBMCs. This clonotype was sampled from a woman aged 40-49 years in good health and CMV-seropositive. The V and J genes are TRBV19 and TRBJ1-2; 7 positions agree with TRBD1. CDR3 amino acids: CASSIGDSGLSYGYTF. CDR3 sequence (DNA): TGTGCCAGTAGTATAGGGGACAGCGGGCTGTCCTATGGCTACACCTTC.